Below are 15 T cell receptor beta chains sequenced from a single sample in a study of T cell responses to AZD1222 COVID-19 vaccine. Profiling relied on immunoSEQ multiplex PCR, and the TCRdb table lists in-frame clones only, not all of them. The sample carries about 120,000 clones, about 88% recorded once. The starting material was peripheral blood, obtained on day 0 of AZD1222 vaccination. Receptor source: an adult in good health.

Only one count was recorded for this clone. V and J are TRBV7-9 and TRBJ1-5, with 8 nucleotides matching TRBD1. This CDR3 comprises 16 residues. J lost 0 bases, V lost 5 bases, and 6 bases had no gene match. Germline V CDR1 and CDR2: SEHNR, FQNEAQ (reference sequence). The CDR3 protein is CASSPEDRDSNQPQHF. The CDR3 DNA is TGTGCCAGCAGCCCAGAGGACAGGGATAGCAATCAGCCCCAGCATTTT.

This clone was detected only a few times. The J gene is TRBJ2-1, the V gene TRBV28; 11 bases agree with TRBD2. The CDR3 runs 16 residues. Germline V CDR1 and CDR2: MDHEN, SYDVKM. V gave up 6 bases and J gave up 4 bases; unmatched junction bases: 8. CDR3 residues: CASSSTPSGGYNEQFF. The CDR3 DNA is TGTGCCAGCAGCTCTACCCCTAGCGGGGGGTACAATGAGCAGTTCTTC.

In nucleotides, the CDR3 is TGTGCCAGCAGCTTGTTGGGACAGGGGAATGAAAAACTGTTTTTT. Encoded protein: CASSLLGQGNEKLFF. This rearrangement joins TRBV5-4 to TRBJ1-4; TRBD1 matches at 10 bases. Trimming cost V 1 base and J 5 bases; bases outside gene matches: 2. Germline values: CDR1 SGHNT, CDR2 YYREEE (reference sequence). The length of the CDR3 is 15 residues.

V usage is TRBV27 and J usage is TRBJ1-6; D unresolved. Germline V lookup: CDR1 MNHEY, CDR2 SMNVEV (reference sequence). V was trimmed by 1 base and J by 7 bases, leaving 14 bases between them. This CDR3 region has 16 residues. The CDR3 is CASSLYYQSGNSPLHF. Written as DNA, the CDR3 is TGTGCCAGCAGTTTATATTACCAGTCGGGAAATTCACCCCTCCACTTT.

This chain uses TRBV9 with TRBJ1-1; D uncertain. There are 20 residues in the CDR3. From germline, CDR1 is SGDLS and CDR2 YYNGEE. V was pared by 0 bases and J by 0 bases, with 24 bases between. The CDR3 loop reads CASSVGTRFRREKVNTEAFF. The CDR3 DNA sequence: TGTGCCAGCAGCGTAGGAACAAGGTTTAGGAGGGAGAAAGTGAACACTGAAGCTTTCTTT.

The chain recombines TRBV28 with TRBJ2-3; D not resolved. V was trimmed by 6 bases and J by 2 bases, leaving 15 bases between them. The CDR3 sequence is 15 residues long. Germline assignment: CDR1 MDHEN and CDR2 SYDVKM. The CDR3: CASSSPHGTTDTQYF. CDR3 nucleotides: TGTGCCAGCAGCTCACCTCATGGCACCACAGATACGCAGTATTTT. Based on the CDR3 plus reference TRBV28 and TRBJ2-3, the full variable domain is DVKVTQSSRYLVKRTGEKVFLECVQDMDHENMFWYRQDPGLGLRLIYFSYDVKMKEKGDIPEGYSVSREKKERFSLILESASTNQTSMYLCASSSPHGTTDTQYFGPGTRLTVL.

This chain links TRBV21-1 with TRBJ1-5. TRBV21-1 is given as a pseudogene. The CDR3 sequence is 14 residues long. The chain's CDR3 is CASTHRGRGSPQHF. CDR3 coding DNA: TGTGCCAGCACCCATCGGGGCCGGGGGTCGCCCCAGCATTTT.

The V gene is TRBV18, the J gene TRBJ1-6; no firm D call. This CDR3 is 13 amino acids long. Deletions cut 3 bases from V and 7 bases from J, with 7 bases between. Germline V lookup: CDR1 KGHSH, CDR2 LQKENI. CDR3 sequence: CASSPHNNSPLHF. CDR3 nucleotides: TGTGCCAGCTCACCCCACAACAATTCACCCCTCCACTTT.

As DNA, the CDR3 is TGTGCCAGCAGCTCCCAGGGGAACGAGGAGACCCAGTACTTC. This gives the protein CASSSQGNEETQYF. V and J are TRBV11-3 and TRBJ2-5, with TRBD1 as a possible D gene (6 bases). Trimming stripped 4 bases from V and 5 bases from J, with 14 bases between. CDR3 length: 14 amino acids. CDR1 is SGHNT and CDR2 is YENEEA in the germline V gene.

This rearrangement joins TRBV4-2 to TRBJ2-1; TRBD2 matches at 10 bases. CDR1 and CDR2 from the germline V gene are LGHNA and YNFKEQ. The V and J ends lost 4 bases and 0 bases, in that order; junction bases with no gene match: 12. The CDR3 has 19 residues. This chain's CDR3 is CASSLLFSASGSSYNEQFF. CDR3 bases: TGTGCCAGCAGCCTACTCTTTTCGGCTAGCGGGAGCTCCTACAATGAGCAGTTCTTC.

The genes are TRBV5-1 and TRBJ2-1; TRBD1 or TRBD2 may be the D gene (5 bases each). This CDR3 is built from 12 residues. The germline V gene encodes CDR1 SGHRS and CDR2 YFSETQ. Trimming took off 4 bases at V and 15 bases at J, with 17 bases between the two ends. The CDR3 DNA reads TGCGCCAGCAGCCCGGGGACGGGTAAAGGGTTCTTC. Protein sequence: CASSPGTGKGFF.

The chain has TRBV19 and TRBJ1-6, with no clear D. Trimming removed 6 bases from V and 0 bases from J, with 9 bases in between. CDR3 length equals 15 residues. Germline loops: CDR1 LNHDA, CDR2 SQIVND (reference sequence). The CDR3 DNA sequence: TGTGCCAGTAGATTTATTGTCTCCTATAATTCACCCCTCCACTTT. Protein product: CASRFIVSYNSPLHF. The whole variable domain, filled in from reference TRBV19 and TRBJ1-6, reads DGGITQSPKYLFRKEGQNVTLSCEQNLNHDAMYWYRQDPGQGLRLIYYSQIVNDFQKGDIAEGYSVSREKKESFPLTVTSAQKNPTAFYLCASRFIVSYNSPLHFGNGTRLTVT.

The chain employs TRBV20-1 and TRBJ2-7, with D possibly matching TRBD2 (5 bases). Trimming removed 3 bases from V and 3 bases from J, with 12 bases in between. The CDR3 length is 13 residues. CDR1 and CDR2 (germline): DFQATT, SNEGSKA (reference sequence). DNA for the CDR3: TGCAGTGCTAGTCCCGGGGAGATCTACGAGCAGTACTTC. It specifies CSASPGEIYEQYF.

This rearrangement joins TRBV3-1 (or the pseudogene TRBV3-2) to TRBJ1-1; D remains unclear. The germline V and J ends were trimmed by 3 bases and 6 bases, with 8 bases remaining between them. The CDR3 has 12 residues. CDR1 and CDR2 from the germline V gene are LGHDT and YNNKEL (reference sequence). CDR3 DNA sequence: TGTGCCAGCAGCCAGGCGGTATCTGAAGCTTTCTTT. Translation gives CASSQAVSEAFF.

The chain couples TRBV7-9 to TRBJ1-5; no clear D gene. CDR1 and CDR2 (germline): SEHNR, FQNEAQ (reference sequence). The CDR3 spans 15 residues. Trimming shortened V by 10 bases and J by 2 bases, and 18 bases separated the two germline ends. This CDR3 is CATSIGEIGNQPQHF. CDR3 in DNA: TGTGCCACCAGTATTGGGGAAATAGGCAATCAGCCCCAGCATTTT. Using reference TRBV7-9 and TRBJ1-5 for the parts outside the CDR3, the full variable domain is DTGVSQNPRHKITKRGQNVTFRCDPISEHNRLYWYRQTLGQGPEFLTYFQNEAQLEKSRLLSDRFSAERPKGSFSTLEIQRTEQGDSAMYLCATSIGEIGNQPQHFGDGTRLSIL.